Given below is one TCR beta chain in context. Its antigen is unknown. No clone much larger than this one lies a single base away; base qualities are absent. Donors were healthy HIV-negative adults with no recently reported acute infections or vaccinations. Every donor was a Caucasian adult living in Nashville, Tennessee, USA. CD4+ T cells were enriched by magnetic negative selection, after which naive cells were positively selected on CD45RA and the negative fraction was taken as the memory subset. After blood collection by leukapheresis, PBMCs were isolated using Ficoll-Histopaque density gradient centrifugation and then cryopreserved in the vapor phase of liquid nitrogen. Analytical flow cytometry was used to check the purity and quantity of each magnetically sorted T cell population. Genomic DNA was isolated from each sorted fraction and quantified by UV absorbance on a Nanodrop 2000c. The germline V gene encodes CDR1 LNHNV and CDR2 YYDKDF (reference sequence). V is clipped by 7 bases and J by 3 bases, and the sequence between their germline boundaries is 10 bases long. Inclusive of the bounding cysteine and phenylalanine, the CDR3 is 13 residues long. Only the CDR3 portion is preserved as DNA: 39 bases, with reading frame beginning at the first base.

The data were taken from a study of shared clonotypes between healthy human individuals (dated by TCRdb to 2019 to 2021). Background for the entire study: Two women and a few men aged 18 to 49 years were included in the cohort. Each donor's leukapheresis produced roughly between about 0.9 and 9.5 billion PBMCs. The study deeply sequenced blood TCR repertoires of about five healthy adults to estimate repertoire size and the extent of clonotype sharing between individuals. For each donor, CD4 naive and CD4 memory were each run on three plates, CD8 naive on two plates, and CD8 memory on one plate. Different laboratories and diverse techniques were used to prepare libraries and sequence TCR repertoires, to increase sequencing depth and limit assay-specific biases. The investigation overall reported the following: When four donors were compared, the shared fraction of clonotypes was approximately 5% for naive CD4, over 3% for naive CD8, 2.3% for memory CD4, and about 0.36% for memory CD8. Because the study included only a small number of donors, the genetic and exposure-history diversity represented was limited. Sampling was restricted to blood, and TCR repertoires in tissue are likely to differ from TCR repertoires in blood. Higher generation probabilities were observed for clonotypes shared by all four sorted-subset donors than for non-shared clonotypes. Naive subsets generally had larger estimated clonotype richness than memory subsets did. Based on pairwise subsampling, the degree of clonotype sharing among donors was expected to be affected by sequencing depth. Rarefaction of sorted-subset datasets indicated incomplete sequencing despite the large sequencing depth.

TCR CDR3 regions were amplified from genomic DNA by multiplex PCR using the deep immunoSEQ assay. Genomic DNA extracted from each cell subset was distributed evenly over all wells of several immunoSEQ 96-well plates, and each plate served as one replicate. Each replicate PCR for sorted subsets received approximately 220 ng genomic DNA, equal to tens of thousands of T cell genomes. Purified libraries were quantified with a Qubit 3.0 fluorometer, sized on a Bioanalyzer 2100, and re-quantified with the KAPA Library Quantification kit. Every immunoSEQ 96-well plate was sequenced on a dedicated single-read 150-cycle Illumina NextSeq 550 flow cell. The authors' analysis ran thus. The immunoSEQ output contained only junctional sequences without quality scores, so filtering could not match that applied to full-length reads. Sequences were annotated with PyIR, a Python wrapper for IgBLAST v1.9, using IMGT germline references to assign V/J genes and CDR3. Reads were filtered out if the reads had weak V/J assignments (E-value above 1e-6), no CDR3, stop codons, out-of-frame junctions, or ambiguous translated residues. V3J clonotypes were defined by identical inferred V gene, J gene, and CDR3 amino acid sequence. Percentage overlap between repertoires was computed as shared unique clonotypes divided by the size of the smaller repertoire. Repertoire richness was assessed with RTK rarefaction, the Chao1 estimator, and Recon v2.1 estimates of unobserved clonotypes. Generation probabilities were computed with OLGA for all TCRbeta clonotypes obtained by the gDNA method from a few donors. TCRdb stores this immuneACCESS table with in-frame sequences only. Part of the clones is absent; in the studies checked, under half of the shortfall reflects unresolved V genes, and no reason is known for the rest. The DNA was the basis for D and trimming; V, J and clone size are from that table. Here the sample has 1.4 million or so clones; approximately 98.5% occur a single time. In total, the top ten clones hold about 0.4% of the sample.

Sequencing was performed on naive CD4+ T cells sorted from blood. The sample's cell subset or site, from its label and the paper: CD45RA+ positively selected. The chain was built from TRBV15 and TRBJ1-5; tentative D gene TRBD1, with 6 bases matching. The sequence came from a man aged 30 to 45 in good health. CDR3 region: CATKDSNNQPQHF. The DNA reads TGTGCCACCAAGGACAGCAACAATCAGCCCCAGCATTTT.